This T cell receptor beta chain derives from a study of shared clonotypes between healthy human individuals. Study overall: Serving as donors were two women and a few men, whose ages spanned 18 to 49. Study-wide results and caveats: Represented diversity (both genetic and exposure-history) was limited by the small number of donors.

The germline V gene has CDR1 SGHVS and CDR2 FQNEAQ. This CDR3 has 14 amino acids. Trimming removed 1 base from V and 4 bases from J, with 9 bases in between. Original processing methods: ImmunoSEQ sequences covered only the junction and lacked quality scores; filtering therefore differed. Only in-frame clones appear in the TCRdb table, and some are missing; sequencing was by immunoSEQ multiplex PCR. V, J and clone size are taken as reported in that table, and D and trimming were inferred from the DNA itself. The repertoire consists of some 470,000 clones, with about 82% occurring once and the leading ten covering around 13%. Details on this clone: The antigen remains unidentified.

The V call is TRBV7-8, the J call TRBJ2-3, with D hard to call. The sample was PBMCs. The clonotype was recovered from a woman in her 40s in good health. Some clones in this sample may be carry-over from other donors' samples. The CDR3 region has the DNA TGTGCCAGCAGCTTAGGGCAGTATTCAGATACGCAGTATTTT. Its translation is CASSLGQYSDTQYF.